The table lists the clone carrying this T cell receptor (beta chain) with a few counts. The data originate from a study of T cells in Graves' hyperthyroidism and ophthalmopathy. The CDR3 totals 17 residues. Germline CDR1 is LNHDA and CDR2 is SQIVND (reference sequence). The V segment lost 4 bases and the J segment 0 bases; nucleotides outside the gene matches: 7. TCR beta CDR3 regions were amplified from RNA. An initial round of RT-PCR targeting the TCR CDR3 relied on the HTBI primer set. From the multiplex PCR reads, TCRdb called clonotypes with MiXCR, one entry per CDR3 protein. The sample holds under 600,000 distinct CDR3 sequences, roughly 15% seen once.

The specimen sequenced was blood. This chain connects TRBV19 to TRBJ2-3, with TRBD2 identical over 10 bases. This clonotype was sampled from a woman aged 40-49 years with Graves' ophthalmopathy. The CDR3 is CASSTQGLALSTDTQYF. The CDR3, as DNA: TGTGCCAGTAGTACCCAGGGACTAGCGCTTAGCACAGATACGCAGTATTTT. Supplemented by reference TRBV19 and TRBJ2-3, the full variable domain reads DGGITQSPKYLFRKEGQNVTLSCEQNLNHDAMYWYRQDPGQGLRLIYYSQIVNDFQKGDIAEGYSVSREKKESFPLTVTSAQKNPTAFYLCASSTQGLALSTDTQYFGPGTRLTVL.